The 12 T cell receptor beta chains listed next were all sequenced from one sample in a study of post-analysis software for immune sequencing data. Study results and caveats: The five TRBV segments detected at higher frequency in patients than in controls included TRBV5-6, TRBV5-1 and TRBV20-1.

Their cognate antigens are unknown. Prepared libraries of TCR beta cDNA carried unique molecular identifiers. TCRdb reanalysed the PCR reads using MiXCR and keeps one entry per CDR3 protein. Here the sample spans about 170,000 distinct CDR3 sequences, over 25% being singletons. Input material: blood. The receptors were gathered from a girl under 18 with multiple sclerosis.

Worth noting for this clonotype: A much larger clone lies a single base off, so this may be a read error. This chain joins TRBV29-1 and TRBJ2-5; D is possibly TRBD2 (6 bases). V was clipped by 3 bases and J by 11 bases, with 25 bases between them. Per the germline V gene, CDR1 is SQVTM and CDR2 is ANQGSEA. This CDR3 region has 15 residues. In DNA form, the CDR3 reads TGCAGCGTTGACGATGGGGGGTCAGGGTACGGTGAGCAGTACTTC. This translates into CSVDDGGSGYGEQYF. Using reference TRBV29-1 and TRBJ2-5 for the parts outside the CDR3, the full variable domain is SAVISQKPSRDICQRGTSLTIQCQVDSQVTMMFWYRQQPGQSLTLIATANQGSEATYESGFVIDKFPISRPNLTFSTLTVSNMSPEDSSIYLCSVDDGGSGYGEQYFGPGTRLLVL.

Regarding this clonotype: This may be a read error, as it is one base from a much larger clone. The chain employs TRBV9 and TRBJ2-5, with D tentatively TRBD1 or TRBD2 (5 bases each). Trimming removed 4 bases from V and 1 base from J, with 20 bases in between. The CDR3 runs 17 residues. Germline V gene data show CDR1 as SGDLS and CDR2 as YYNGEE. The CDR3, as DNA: TGTGCCAGCAGCCACGCAGAGGTAGGGGAGAGCCAAGAGACCCAGTACTTC. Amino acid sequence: CASSHAEVGESQETQYF.

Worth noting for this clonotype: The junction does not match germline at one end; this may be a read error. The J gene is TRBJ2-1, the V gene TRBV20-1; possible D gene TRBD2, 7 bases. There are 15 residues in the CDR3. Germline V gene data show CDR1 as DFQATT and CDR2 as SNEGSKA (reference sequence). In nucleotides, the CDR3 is TGCAGTGCCCACTCGGGCGGGGGCCAGGACTATGAGCGGTTCTTC. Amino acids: CSAHSGGGQDYERFF.

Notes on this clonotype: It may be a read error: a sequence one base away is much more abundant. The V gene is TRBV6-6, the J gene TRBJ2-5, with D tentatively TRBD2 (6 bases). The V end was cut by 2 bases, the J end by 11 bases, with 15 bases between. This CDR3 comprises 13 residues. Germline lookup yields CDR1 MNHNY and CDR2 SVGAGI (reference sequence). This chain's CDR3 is CASSYVGEDEQYF. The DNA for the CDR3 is TGTGCCAGCAGTTACGTGGGGGAGGATGAGCAGTACTTC.

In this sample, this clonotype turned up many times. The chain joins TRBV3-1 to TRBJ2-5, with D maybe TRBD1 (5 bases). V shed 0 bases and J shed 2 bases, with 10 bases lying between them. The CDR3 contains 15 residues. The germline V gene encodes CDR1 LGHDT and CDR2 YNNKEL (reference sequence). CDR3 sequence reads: CASSQDVAGQETQYF. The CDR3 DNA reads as TGTGCCAGCAGCCAAGATGTGGCAGGGCAAGAGACCCAGTACTTC.

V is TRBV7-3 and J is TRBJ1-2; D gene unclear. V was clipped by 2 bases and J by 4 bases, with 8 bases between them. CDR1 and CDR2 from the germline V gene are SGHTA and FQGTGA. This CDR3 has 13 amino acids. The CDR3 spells CASSLDPGYGYTF. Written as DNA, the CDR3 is TGTGCCAGCAGCTTAGATCCAGGCTATGGCTACACCTTC.

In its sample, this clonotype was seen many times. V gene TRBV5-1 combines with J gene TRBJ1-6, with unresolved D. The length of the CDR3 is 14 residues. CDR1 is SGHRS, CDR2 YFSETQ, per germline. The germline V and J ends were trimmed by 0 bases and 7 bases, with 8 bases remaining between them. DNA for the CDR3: TGCGCCAGCAGCTTGGAAACTGACAATTCACCCCTCCACTTT. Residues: CASSLETDNSPLHF.

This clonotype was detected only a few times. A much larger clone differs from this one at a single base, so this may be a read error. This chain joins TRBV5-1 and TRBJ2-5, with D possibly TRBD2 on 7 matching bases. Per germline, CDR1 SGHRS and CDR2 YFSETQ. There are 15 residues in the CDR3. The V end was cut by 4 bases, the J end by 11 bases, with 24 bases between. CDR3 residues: CASSPGERGHNEQYF. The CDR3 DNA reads TGCGCCAGCAGCCCCGGGGAGCGGGGACACAATGAGCAGTACTTC.

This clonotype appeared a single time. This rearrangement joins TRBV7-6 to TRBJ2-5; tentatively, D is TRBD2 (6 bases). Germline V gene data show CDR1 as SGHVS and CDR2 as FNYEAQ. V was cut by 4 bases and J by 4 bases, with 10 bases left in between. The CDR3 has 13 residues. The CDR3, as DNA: TGTGCCAGCAGCTCGGGACTCTCAGAGACCCAGTACTTC. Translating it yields CASSSGLSETQYF.

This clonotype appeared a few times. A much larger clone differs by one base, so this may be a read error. CDR3 residues: CASSCGTESYEQYF. DNA of the CDR3: TGTGCCAGCAGCTGTGGGACAGAGTCCTACGAGCAGTACTTC. The chain recombines TRBV7-6 with TRBJ2-7, with 7 positions matching TRBD1. This CDR3 region has 14 residues. Per germline, CDR1 SGHVS and CDR2 FNYEAQ. V lost 4 bases, J lost 1 base, and 4 bases stayed unmatched.

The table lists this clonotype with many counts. The CDR3 loop is CASSQVGDSPYGYTF. The CDR3 DNA reads as TGCGCCAGCAGCCAAGTAGGAGACAGCCCCTATGGCTACACCTTC. The chain links TRBV4-1 to TRBJ1-2, with D possibly TRBD1 on 5 matching bases. Trimming cost V 1 base and J 4 bases, with 13 bases left between them. This CDR3 spans 15 amino acids. Germline CDR1 MGHRA, CDR2 YSYEKL.

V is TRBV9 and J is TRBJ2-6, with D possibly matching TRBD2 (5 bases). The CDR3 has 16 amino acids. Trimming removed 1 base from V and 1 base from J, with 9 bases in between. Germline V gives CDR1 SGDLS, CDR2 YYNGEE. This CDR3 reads CASSVKRASGANVLTF. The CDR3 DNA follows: TGTGCCAGCAGCGTAAAGAGGGCTTCTGGGGCCAACGTCCTGACTTTC.